A single sample gave rise to the 7 T cell receptor beta chains below, sequenced in a study of blood T cell repertoires in COVID-19. Assay used: immunoSEQ multiplex PCR; TCRdb lists only in-frame clones, some missing. The sample holds 310,000 or so clones; roughly 90% are singletons and the top ten take around 1.1%. The sample taken for sequencing was PBMCs or T cells enriched from blood (not recorded which). All receptors derive from a young woman who had recovered from COVID-19.

V and J are TRBV2 and TRBJ2-7, with D maybe TRBD2 (5 bases). With 7 bases removed from V and 6 bases from J, the gap between germline ends came to 13 bases. The CDR3 has 12 residues. CDR1 and CDR2 (germline): SNHLY, FYNNEI. The CDR3 nucleotides are TGTGCCAGCACCTTATCCGGGGTCGAGCAGTACTTC. As protein: CASTLSGVEQYF.

The rearrangement links TRBV4-3 to TRBJ2-5, with 8 bases identical to TRBD2. V gave up 0 bases and J gave up 1 base; unmatched junction bases: 4. The CDR3 has 16 residues. Per the germline V gene, CDR1 is LGHNA and CDR2 is YSLEER. In DNA form, the CDR3 reads TGCGCCAGCAGCCAAGATCGGCTAGCGGGCCAAGAGACCCAGTACTTC. This sequence encodes CASSQDRLAGQETQYF.

This chain joins TRBV3-1 (or the pseudogene TRBV3-2) and TRBJ1-1; 7 bases line up with TRBD1. The length of the CDR3 is 15 residues. In germline, CDR1 is LGHDT, CDR2 YNNKEL (reference sequence). V was pared by 4 bases and J by 1 base, with 6 bases of the junction left unmatched. CDR3 bases: TGTGCCAGCAGCCTGGGACAGCTCGGGAACACTGAAGCTTTCTTT. It encodes CASSLGQLGNTEAFF.

This rearrangement joins TRBV5-1 to TRBJ2-3; 13 bases match TRBD2. The CDR3 spans 17 residues. Looked up from germline, CDR1 is SGHRS and CDR2 is YFSETQ. V dropped 4 bases and J dropped 2; count of bases not matched to a gene: 7. In DNA, the CDR3 is TGCGCCAGCAGCCACGGACTAGCGGGAGCGATCACAGATACGCAGTATTTT. It yields the protein CASSHGLAGAITDTQYF.

The V gene is TRBV6-5, the J gene TRBJ2-2; D is ambiguous. Germline-derived CDR1 and CDR2 are MNHEY and SVGAGI. Trimming took off 6 bases at V and 7 bases at J, with 15 bases between the two ends. The CDR3 sequence is 14 residues long. CDR3 nucleotide sequence: TGTGCCAGCAGACAAAGTGTGGTGGTCGGGGAGCTGTTTTTT. This encodes CASRQSVVVGELFF.

The CDR3 nucleotides are TGCGCCAGCAGCTTCGACAGGGCGAGTTATGAGCAGTTCTTC. As protein: CASSFDRASYEQFF. The chain uses TRBV5-1 and TRBJ2-1, with 7 nucleotides matching TRBD1. The CDR3 is 14 residues long. Germline V gene data show CDR1 as SGHRS and CDR2 as YFSETQ. J gave up 8 bases and V 2 bases, and 7 bases lay outside the gene matches. The whole variable domain, remainder taken from reference TRBV5-1 and TRBJ2-1, is KAGVTQTPRYLIKTRGQQVTLSCSPISGHRSVSWYQQTPGQGLQFLFEYFSETQRNKGNFPGRFSGRQFSNSRSEMNVSTLELGDSALYLCASSFDRASYEQFFGPGTRLTVL.

The chain employs TRBV28 and TRBJ2-7; D possibly corresponds to TRBD1 (6 bases). The germline gives CDR1 MDHEN, CDR2 SYDVKM. The CDR3 extends over 14 amino acids. Between the trimmed V and J ends, which lost 6 bases and 1 base, there was a span of 13 bases. Here the CDR3 reads CASRTTGSSYEQYF. The CDR3 coding sequence is TGTGCCAGCAGAACTACAGGGTCATCCTACGAGCAGTACTTC.